Here is one T cell receptor beta chain with its context. This clonotype came up many times. There is no known antigen for this receptor. Qualities for individual bases were not recorded, and no much larger clone is one base off. Preparation of the library involved RT-PCR. The run used an Illumina HiSeq 2500. TCRdb applied fastp at Q25 and MiXCR to the public reads, then kept only in-frame beta chains. Rows matching on CDR3 protein sequence are summarized as one entry with the most common DNA and genes. The sample table shows about 540,000 distinct CDR3 sequences, and roughly 25% are seen once. The top ten clonotypes cover 2.5% to 3.5% of the sample. The record originates from a study of response to subunit inactivated influenza vaccine (dated by TCRdb to the late 2010s). For the wider study: Deep quantitative T cell receptor repertoire profiling was used in the study to track responses to a trivalent subunit inactivated influenza vaccine.

Taken from the germline V gene (reference sequence), the CDR1 and CDR2 loops are LGHDT and YNNKEL. The CDR3 sequence holds 15 residues, the cysteine and phenylalanine included. The read is trimmed to its CDR3 DNA, 45 bases read in frame from base 1. V gives up 1 base and J gives up 4 bases, and the segment between their germline ends measures 13 bases. The paper's findings and limits, for the study overall: According to the authors, only a limited number of new T cells may be recruited by each seasonal influenza vaccination.

These data are also associated with another study on T cells expressing NK-cell markers. As described in the second report: The TCR beta cDNA libraries were made using 5'RACE template switching, a step that added both a universal primer site and unique molecular identifiers. Three sorted T-cell subsets (CD3+CD56+NKG2C+, CD3+CD56+NKG2C- and CD3+CD56-NKG2C+) from roughly 8 donors had their TCR beta-chain repertoires profiled. Seven of the eight sequenced donors were HCMV-seropositive and one was HCMV-seronegative. In several experiments an anti-gammadeltaTCR antibody was added to restrict sorting to alphabetaTCR-expressing T cells. In about 6 donors, the dominant CD3+CD56+NKG2C+ clonotypes were found to rank among the top 10 CD8+ clonotypes and to make up roughly 1.0-7.0% of CD8+ T cells. Those dominant clonotypes were again the most abundant among CD3+CD56-NKG2C+ cells in a handful of donors, at about 25-60.1%. Whether the expanded NKG2C-expressing T cell clones were specific for HCMV antigens was left unclear. Randomly selected healthy volunteers, three men and five women, were used as the eight sequenced donors. HCMV serostatus was determined by detecting HCMV-specific IgG in serum with a commercial ELISA kit. Peripheral blood mononuclear cells were isolated from blood by Ficoll density gradient centrifugation. Magnetic immunoseparation with Miltenyi isolation kits was used to isolate CD4+ and CD8+ T cells from PBMC. Synthesis of cDNA was primed from the TCR beta constant segment and was followed by two consecutive PCR amplification steps. Sequencing of the libraries produced 2 x 150 bp reads on Illumina HiSeq 2000/2500, MiSeq or NextSeq. MIGEC was used to demultiplex reads and group the reads by UMI, and MiTCR was used to assemble and quantify clonotypes. To remove erroneous sequences, TCR cDNA sequences were retained only when supported by two or more reads. The tcR package was used for downstream repertoire analysis, with clonotypes matched between fractions based on CDR3 nucleotide sequence plus V segment. VDJmatch was used to annotate antigen specificity against VDJdb, with one amino acid substitution allowed in CDR3.

The TCR originated in a man over 45 who received an inactivated influenza vaccine. Donor details come from another sample of the same person, matched by shared clones. In this chain, TRBV3-1 is recombined with TRBJ2-5; no D gene can be assigned with confidence. The sample consisted of CD4+ T cells sorted from PBMCs, taken 11 to 12 days after vaccination. The CDR3 corresponds to CASSQVLGWTETQYF. In nucleotide form, the sequence is TGTGCCAGCAGCCAAGTTCTGGGGTGGACAGAGACCCAGTACTTC.